This T cell receptor (beta chain) was observed in a study of PD-1 blockade in classical Hodgkin lymphoma. Time point specified: cycle 4 day 1 (C4D1), after 6 weeks of nivolumab. Each of the patients experienced relapse following autologous stem cell transplantation, and their brentuximab vedotin exposure differed. The data were produced by immunoSEQ multiplex PCR, yet TCRdb's version contains in-frame clones alone and is incomplete. The table records roughly 100,000 clones, 78% of them present only once. The CDR3 consists of 16 residues. V lost 5 bases to trimming and J lost 7 bases; unmatched junction nucleotides: 10. Germline V gives CDR1 SGHTA, CDR2 FQGTGA.

The V gene is TRBV7-3, the J gene TRBJ2-3, with 12 bases that match TRBD1. The sequence came from a human donor with classical Hodgkin lymphoma. Source: peripheral blood mononuclear cells (PBMCs), taken before the fourth cycle of nivolumab. DNA of the CDR3: TGTGCCAGCAGCCGGTCCGGGACAGGGGGCGCAAATACGCAGTATTTT. It specifies CASSRSGTGGANTQYF.